The clone carrying this T cell receptor beta chain was seen more than once but under ten times. No antigen is known for it. The data originate from a study of cytomegalovirus exposure and HLA in healthy donors. Broader study findings: Sequencing probably produced one cluster of sequence variants that were highly shared. Across donors, most TCRs were seen rarely, yet some public ones were widespread. The sole available immune exposure information was CMV serostatus.

Germline-derived CDR1 and CDR2 are LGHNA and YNFKEQ. The CDR3 runs 15 residues. With V trimmed by 3 bases and J by 1 base, 5 bases remained unmatched. Researchers ran the PCR with 60 Vbeta and 13 Jbeta primers. TCRdb's copy holds only in-frame clones and misses some; the assay was immunoSEQ multiplex PCR. The sample holds around 180,000 clones, nearly 80% seen once. This sequence originates from a woman aged 25 to 45 in good health and CMV-seropositive. The sequenced material came from PBMCs. This chain connects TRBV4-2 to TRBJ1-1; 7 positions match TRBD1. The CDR3 reads CASSHAQGQNTEAFF. The CDR3 DNA reads as TGTGCCAGCAGCCACGCACAGGGGCAGAACACTGAAGCTTTCTTT.